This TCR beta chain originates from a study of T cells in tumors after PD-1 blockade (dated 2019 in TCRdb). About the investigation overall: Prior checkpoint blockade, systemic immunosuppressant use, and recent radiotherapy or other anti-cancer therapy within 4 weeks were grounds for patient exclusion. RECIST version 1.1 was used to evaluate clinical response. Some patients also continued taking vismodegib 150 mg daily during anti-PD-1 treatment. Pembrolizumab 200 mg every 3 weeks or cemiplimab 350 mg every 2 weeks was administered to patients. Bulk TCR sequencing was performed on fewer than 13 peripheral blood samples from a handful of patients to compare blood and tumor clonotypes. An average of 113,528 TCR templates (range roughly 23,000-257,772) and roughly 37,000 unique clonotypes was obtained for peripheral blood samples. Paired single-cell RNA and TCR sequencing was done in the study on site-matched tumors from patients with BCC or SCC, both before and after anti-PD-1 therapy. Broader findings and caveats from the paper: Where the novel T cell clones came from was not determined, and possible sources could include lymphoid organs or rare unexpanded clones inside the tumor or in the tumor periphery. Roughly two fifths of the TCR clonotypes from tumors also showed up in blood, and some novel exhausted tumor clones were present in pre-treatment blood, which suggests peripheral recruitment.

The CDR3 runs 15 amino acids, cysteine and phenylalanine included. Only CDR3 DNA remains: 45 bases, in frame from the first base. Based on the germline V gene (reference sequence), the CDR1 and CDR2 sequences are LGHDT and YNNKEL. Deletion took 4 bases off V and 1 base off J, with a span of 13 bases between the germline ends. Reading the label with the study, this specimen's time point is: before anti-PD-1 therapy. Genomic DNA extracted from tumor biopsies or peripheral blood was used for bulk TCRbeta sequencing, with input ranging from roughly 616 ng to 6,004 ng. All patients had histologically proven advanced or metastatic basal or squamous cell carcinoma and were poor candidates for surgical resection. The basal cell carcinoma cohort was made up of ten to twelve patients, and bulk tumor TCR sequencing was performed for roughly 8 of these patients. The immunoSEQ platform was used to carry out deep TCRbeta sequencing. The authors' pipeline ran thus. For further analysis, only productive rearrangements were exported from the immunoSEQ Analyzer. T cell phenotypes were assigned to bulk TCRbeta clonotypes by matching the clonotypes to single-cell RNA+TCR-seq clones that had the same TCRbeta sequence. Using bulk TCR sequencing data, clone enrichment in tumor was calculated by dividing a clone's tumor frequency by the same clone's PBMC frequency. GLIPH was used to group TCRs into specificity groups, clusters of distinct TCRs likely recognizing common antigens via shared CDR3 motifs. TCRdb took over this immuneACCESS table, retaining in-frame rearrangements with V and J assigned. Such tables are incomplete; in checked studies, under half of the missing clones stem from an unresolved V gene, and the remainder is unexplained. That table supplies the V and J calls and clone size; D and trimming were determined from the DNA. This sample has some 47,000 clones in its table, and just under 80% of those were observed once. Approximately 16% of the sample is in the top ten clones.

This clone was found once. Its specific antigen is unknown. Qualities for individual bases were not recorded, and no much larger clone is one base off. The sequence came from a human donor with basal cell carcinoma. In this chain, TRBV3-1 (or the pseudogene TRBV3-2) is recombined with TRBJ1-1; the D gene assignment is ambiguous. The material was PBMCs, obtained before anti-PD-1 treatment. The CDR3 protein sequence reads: CASSPRAETNTEAFF. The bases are TGTGCCAGCAGCCCGCGGGCGGAGACGAACACTGAAGCTTTCTTT.